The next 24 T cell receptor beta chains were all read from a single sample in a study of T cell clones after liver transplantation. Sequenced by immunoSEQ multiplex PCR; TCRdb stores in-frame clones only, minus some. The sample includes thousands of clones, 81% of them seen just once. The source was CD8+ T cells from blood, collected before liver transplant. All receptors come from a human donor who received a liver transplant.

The CDR3 region is CASSPTSGRVYEQYF. CDR3 sequence (DNA): TGTGCCAGCAGTCCGACTAGCGGGAGGGTCTACGAGCAGTACTTC. This sequence joins TRBV7-9 and TRBJ2-7; 14 positions agree with TRBD2. V lost 6 bases to trimming and J lost 3 bases; unmatched junction nucleotides: 4. The CDR3 spans 15 residues. Germline CDR1 SEHNR, CDR2 FQNEAQ (reference sequence). Supplemented by reference TRBV7-9 and TRBJ2-7, the full variable domain reads DTGVSQNPRHKITKRGQNVTFRCDPISEHNRLYWYRQTLGQGPEFLTYFQNEAQLEKSRLLSDRFSAERPKGSFSTLEIQRTEQGDSAMYLCASSPTSGRVYEQYFGPGTRLTVT.

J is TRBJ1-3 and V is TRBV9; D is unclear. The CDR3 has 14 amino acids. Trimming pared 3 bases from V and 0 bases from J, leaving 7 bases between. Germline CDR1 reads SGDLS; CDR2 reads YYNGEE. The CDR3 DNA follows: TGTGCCAGCAGCGGCCGCTACTCTGGAAACACCATATATTTT. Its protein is CASSGRYSGNTIYF.

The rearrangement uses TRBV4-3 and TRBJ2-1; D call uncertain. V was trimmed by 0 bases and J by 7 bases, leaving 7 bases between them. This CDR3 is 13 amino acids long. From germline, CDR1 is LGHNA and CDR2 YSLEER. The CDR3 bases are TGCGCCAGCAGCCAAGAATCGGTTAATGAGCAGTTCTTC. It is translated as CASSQESVNEQFF.

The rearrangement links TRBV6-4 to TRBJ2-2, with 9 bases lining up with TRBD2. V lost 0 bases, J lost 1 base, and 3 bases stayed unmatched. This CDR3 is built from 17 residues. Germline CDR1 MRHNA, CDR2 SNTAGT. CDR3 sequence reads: CASSDSTSGENTGELFF. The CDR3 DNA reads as TGTGCCAGCAGTGACTCGACTAGCGGAGAGAACACCGGGGAGCTGTTTTTT.

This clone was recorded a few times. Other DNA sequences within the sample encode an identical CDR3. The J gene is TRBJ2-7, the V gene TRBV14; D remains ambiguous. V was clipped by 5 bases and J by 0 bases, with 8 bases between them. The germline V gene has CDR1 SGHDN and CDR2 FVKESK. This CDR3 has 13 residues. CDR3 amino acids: CASSNPLSYEQYF. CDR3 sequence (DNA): TGTGCCAGCAGCAACCCCCTCTCCTACGAGCAGTACTTC. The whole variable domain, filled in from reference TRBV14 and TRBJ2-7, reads EAGVTQFPSHSVIEKGQTVTLRCDPISGHDNLYWYRRVMGKEIKFLLHFVKESKQDESGMPNNRFLAERTGGTYSTLKVQPAELEDSGVYFCASSNPLSYEQYFGPGTRLTVT.

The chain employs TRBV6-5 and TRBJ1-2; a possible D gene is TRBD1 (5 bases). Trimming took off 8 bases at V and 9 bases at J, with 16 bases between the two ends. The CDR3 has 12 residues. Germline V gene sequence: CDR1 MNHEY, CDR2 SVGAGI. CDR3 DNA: TGTGCCAGCTCCTTTACAGACAGTAGCTACACCTTC. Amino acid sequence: CASSFTDSSYTF.

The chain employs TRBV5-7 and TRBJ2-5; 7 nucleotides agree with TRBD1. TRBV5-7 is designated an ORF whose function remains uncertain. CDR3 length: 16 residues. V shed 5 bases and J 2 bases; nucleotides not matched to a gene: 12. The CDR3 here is CASRVTGEKRQETQYF. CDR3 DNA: TGTGCCAGCAGGGTAACAGGGGAGAAGAGGCAAGAGACCCAGTACTTC.

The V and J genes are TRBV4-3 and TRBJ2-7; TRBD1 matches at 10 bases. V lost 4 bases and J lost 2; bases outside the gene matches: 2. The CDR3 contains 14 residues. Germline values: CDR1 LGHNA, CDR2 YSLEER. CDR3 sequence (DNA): TGCGCCAGCAGCCCCGGGACAGGGGCCTACGAGCAGTACTTC. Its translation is CASSPGTGAYEQYF.

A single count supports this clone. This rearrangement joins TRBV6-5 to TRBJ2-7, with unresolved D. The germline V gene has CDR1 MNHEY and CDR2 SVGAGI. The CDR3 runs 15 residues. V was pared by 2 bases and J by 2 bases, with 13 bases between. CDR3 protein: CASSYKGPPAYEQYF. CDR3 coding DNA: TGTGCCAGCAGTTACAAAGGACCGCCTGCCTACGAGCAGTACTTC.

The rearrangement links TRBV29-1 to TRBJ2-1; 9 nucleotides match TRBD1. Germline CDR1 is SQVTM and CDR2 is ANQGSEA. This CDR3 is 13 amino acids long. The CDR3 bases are TGCAGACAGGGGGCCCTCATCCGCAATGAGCAGTTCTTC. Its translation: CRQGALIRNEQFF.

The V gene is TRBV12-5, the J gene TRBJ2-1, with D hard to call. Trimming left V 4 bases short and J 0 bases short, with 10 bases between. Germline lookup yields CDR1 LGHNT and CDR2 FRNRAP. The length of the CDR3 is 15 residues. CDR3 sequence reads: CASGYTISSYNEQFF. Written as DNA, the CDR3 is TGTGCTAGTGGTTACACTATAAGCTCCTACAATGAGCAGTTCTTC.

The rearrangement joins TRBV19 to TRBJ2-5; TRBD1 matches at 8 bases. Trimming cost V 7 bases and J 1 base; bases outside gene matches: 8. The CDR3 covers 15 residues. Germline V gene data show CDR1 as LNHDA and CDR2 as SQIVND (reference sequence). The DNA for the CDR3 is TGTGCCAGTATGGACAGGGAATCGTTCCAAGAGACCCAGTACTTC. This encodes CASMDRESFQETQYF.

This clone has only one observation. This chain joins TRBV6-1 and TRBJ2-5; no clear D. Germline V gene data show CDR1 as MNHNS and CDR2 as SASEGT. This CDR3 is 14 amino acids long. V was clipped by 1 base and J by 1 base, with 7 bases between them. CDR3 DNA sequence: TGTGCCAGCAGTGAAGGTCCAGCCCAAGAGACCCAGTACTTC. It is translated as CASSEGPAQETQYF.

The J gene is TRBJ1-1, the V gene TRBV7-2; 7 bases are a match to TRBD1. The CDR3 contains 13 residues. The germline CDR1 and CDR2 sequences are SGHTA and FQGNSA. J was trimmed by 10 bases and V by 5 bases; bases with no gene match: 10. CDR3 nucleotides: TGTGCCAGCAGCACTTCAGGGGGGGCTGGAGCTTTCTTT. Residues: CASSTSGGAGAFF.

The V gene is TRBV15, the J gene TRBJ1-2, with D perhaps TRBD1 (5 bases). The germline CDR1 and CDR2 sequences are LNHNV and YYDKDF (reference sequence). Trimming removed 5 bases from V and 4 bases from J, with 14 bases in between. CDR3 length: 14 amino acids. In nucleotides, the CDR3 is TGTGCCACCAGCCAAGACAGACGATTCTATGGCTACACCTTC. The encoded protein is CATSQDRRFYGYTF.

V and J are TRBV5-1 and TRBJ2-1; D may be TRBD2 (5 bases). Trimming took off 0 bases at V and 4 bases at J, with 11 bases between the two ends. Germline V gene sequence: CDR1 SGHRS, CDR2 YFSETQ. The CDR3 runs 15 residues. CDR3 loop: CASSLGTRNYNEQFF. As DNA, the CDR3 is TGCGCCAGCAGCTTGGGAACTAGAAATTACAATGAGCAGTTCTTC. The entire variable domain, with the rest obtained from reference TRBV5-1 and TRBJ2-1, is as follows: KAGVTQTPRYLIKTRGQQVTLSCSPISGHRSVSWYQQTPGQGLQFLFEYFSETQRNKGNFPGRFSGRQFSNSRSEMNVSTLELGDSALYLCASSLGTRNYNEQFFGPGTRLTVL.

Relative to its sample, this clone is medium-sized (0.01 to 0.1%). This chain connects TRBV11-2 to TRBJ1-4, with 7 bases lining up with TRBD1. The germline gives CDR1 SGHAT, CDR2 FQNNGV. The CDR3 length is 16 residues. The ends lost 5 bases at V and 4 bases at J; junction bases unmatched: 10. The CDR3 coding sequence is TGTGCCAGCAGCCTCCGACAGGGTTTTAATAATGAAAAACTGTTTTTT. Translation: CASSLRQGFNNEKLFF.

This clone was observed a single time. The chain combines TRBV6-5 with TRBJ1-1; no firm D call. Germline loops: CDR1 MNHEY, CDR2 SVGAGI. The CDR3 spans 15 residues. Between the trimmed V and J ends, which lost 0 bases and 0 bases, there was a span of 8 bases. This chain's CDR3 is CASSYSGSMNTEAFF. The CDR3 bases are TGTGCCAGCAGTTACTCGGGTAGTATGAACACTGAAGCTTTCTTT.

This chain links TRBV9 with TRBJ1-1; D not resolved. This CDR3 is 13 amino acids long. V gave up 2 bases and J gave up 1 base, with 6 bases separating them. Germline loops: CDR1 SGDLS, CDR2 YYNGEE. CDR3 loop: CASSVVWNTEAFF. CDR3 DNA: TGTGCCAGCAGCGTGGTCTGGAACACTGAAGCTTTCTTT.

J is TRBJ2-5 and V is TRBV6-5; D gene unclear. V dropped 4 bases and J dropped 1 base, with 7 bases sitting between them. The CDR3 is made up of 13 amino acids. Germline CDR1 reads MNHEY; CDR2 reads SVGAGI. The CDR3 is CASSWGIQETQYF. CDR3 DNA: TGTGCCAGCAGTTGGGGAATCCAAGAGACCCAGTACTTC.

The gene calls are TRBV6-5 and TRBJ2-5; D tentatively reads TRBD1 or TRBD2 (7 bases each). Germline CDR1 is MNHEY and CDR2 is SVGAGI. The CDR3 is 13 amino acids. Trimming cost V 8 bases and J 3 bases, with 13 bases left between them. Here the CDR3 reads CASQPGGEETQYF. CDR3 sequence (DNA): TGTGCCAGCCAGCCAGGGGGGGAAGAGACCCAGTACTTC.

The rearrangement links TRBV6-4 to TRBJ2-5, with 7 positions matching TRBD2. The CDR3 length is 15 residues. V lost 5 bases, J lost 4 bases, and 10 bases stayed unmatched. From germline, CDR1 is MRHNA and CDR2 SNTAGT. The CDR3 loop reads CASSPHRGEGETQYF. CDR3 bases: TGTGCCAGCAGTCCCCACCGGGGGGAAGGAGAGACCCAGTACTTC.

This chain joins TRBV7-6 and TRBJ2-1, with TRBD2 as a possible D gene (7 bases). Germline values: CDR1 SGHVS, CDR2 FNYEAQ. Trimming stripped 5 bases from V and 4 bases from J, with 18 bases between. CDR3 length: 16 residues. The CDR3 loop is CASSPRGGYTYNEQFF. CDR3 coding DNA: TGTGCCAGCAGCCCAAGGGGGGGGTATACTTACAATGAGCAGTTCTTC.

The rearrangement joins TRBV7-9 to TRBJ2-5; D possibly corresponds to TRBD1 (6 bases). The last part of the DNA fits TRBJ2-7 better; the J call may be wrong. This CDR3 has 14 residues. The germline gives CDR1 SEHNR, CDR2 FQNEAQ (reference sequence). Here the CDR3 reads CASSPTGLRYEQYF. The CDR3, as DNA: TGTGCCAGCAGCCCAACAGGGCTCCGTTACGAGCAGTACTTC.